This T cell receptor (beta chain) was captured by sequencing in a study of T cells after yellow fever vaccination. In this sample, this clonotype turned up a few times. The antigen is unknown. Study-wide results and caveats: Peak timing came faster in the weaker secondary response, day 5 versus 15.

A single record per CDR3 protein comes from TCRdb applying MiXCR to the 5' RACE reads. The sample contains 620,000 or so distinct CDR3 sequences, around an eighth of which appear only once. The CDR3 runs to 13 residues. V dropped 5 bases and J dropped 2; count of bases not matched to a gene: 4. Germline V CDR1 and CDR2: DFQATT, SNEGSKA (reference sequence). The rearrangement uses TRBV20-1 and TRBJ2-7, with 9 bases aligning to TRBD2. This clonotype was sampled from a man younger than 45 who received the YFV17D yellow fever vaccine. The source material was PBMCs, sampled on the day of the yellow fever booster vaccination. DNA of the CDR3: TGCAGTGCTTGGACTAGCGAGACCTACGAGCAGTACTTC. Amino acid sequence: CSAWTSETYEQYF.